Presented here are 10 T cell receptor beta chains from one specimen sequenced in a study of T cell repertoires in cytomegalovirus infection. TCRdb analysed the reads with MiXCR anew, one entry per CDR3 protein. The sample comprises roughly 120,000 distinct CDR3 sequences, about 30% of which are singletons, and 40% to 45% rests with the top ten. What these receptors recognize is not known. The sequenced sample was CD8+ T cells from cultured PBMCs, obtained from culture after CMV antigen stimulation. The receptors derive from a human donor in good health (CMV status not recorded). Some clones in this sample may be carry-over from other donors' samples.

The chain has TRBV7-8 and TRBJ1-2, with D uncertain. V lost 4 bases to trimming and J lost 6 bases, with 12 bases between them. CDR3 length: 13 residues. CDR1 is SGHVS and CDR2 is FQNEAQ in the germline V gene. The CDR3 sequence: CASSSLALDGYTF. Written as DNA, the CDR3 is TGTGCCAGCAGCTCACTGGCCTTAGATGGCTACACCTTC.

This clonotype was seen many times. The chain is built from TRBV7-8 and TRBJ2-5; 7 nucleotides match TRBD1. The length of the CDR3 is 15 residues. The germline V gene has CDR1 SGHVS and CDR2 FQNEAQ. J lost 4 bases, V lost 4 bases, and 9 bases had no gene match. The chain's CDR3 is CASSSLGGISETQYF. In DNA, the CDR3 is TGTGCCAGCAGCTCCTTAGGGGGCATATCAGAGACCCAGTACTTC.

This clonotype has a handful of counts. The rearrangement joins TRBV7-9 to TRBJ2-1, with 7 bases aligning to TRBD2. CDR1 SEHNR and CDR2 FQNEAQ come from the germline V gene (reference sequence). The CDR3 covers 15 residues. V shed 5 bases, J shed 1 base, and the junction held 5 bases outside the gene matches. The CDR3 bases are TGTGCCAGCAGCACTGGGGGGGGGTCCTACAATGAGCAGTTCTTC. It yields the protein CASSTGGGSYNEQFF.

The table lists this clonotype with a few counts. This rearrangement joins TRBV7-9 to TRBJ2-2, with D unclear. V lost 5 bases to trimming and J lost 6 bases, with 10 bases between them. Germline-derived CDR1 and CDR2 are SEHNR and FQNEAQ (reference sequence). CDR3 length equals 13 residues. The CDR3 bases are TGTGCCAGCAGCCACTCTAGGGCCGGGGAGCTGTTTTTT. It yields the protein CASSHSRAGELFF.

The chain links TRBV6-5 to TRBJ2-2; D is tentatively TRBD1 or TRBD2 (6 bases each). Trimming removed 5 bases at V and 5 bases at J, with 27 bases between. From germline, CDR1 is MNHEY and CDR2 SVGAGI. This CDR3 has 19 residues. CDR3 in DNA: TGTGCCAGCAGTGAGGGTTGGGGTGGACGGGGGCGCGGAACCGGGGAGCTGTTTTTT. Its protein is CASSEGWGGRGRGTGELFF.

The chain uses TRBV6-6 and TRBJ2-7; D not resolved. V shed 7 bases and J shed 3 bases, with 16 bases lying between them. Germline CDR1 is MNHNY and CDR2 is SVGAGI (reference sequence). CDR3 size: 14 residues. In DNA, the CDR3 is TGTGCCAGCAAAGAACCCGCGAAGAGCTACGAGCAGTACTTC. It codes for CASKEPAKSYEQYF.

The chain joins TRBV27 to TRBJ2-3; the match to TRBD1 covers 7 bases. The CDR3 has 17 amino acids. J gave up 5 bases and V 4 bases, and 15 bases lay outside the gene matches. Germline values: CDR1 MNHEY, CDR2 SMNVEV (reference sequence). DNA of the CDR3: TGTGCCAGCAGTTCAATCCCGACAGGGATTTTCAAAGATACGCAGTATTTT. Its translation is CASSSIPTGIFKDTQYF.

This clonotype was recorded a few times. V usage is TRBV10-3 and J usage is TRBJ1-1; possible D gene TRBD1, 5 bases. CDR3 length: 15 amino acids. Germline CDR1 reads ENHRY; CDR2 reads SYGVKD. Trimming removed 4 bases at V and 0 bases at J, with 12 bases between. The CDR3 DNA is TGTGCCATCAGTGTCGGGCAGGGAATGAACACTGAAGCTTTCTTT. Its protein product is CAISVGQGMNTEAFF.

The chain employs TRBV4-1 and TRBJ2-6; D unresolved. The V gene's germline CDR1 is MGHRA and CDR2 YSYEKL. This CDR3 is 16 amino acids long. V lost 0 bases, J lost 3 bases, and 9 bases lay in between. CDR3 nucleotide sequence: TGCGCCAGCAGCCAAGAAGCGACATTTGGGGCCAACGTCCTGACTTTC. Protein sequence: CASSQEATFGANVLTF.

The chain recombines TRBV4-1 with TRBJ2-2, with D uncertain. CDR1 and CDR2 from the germline V gene are MGHRA and YSYEKL. The CDR3 has 16 residues. Trimming shortened V by 1 base and J by 5 bases, and 14 bases separated the two germline ends. Written as DNA, the CDR3 is TGCGCCAGCAGCCAAGGGATCCTGGGCTGGACCGGGGAGCTGTTTTTT. Amino acid sequence: CASSQGILGWTGELFF.